Reported below is one T cell receptor beta chain. Its antigen is undetermined. The sample is drawn from a study of CD8 T cells in ankylosing spondylitis. Study-level findings and limits: Within ankylosing spondylitis blood, a TCR beta motif made up of roughly eight highly homologous variants appeared to be characteristic. Those disease-linked clones were CD8+; they were also relatively rare in peripheral blood. Both synovial fluid and blood in reactive arthritis had previously been reported to carry some motif variants.

Germline trimming cut 1 base from V and 4 bases from J; bases unmatched to any gene: 3. Germline assignment: CDR1 MNHEY and CDR2 SMNVEV (reference sequence). The CDR3 is made up of 14 amino acids. In TCRdb, the 5' RACE reads were re-called with MiXCR into one record per CDR3 protein. The sample has around 130,000 distinct CDR3 sequences, 17% seen once. The TCR sequence derives from a male donor with ankylosing spondylitis. Sequenced input: blood, either unsorted or a sorted T cell fraction (not recorded which). The chain uses TRBV27 and TRBJ2-5; 7 bases match TRBD1. CDR3: CASSLYRGGETQYF. The DNA of the CDR3 is TGTGCCAGCAGTTTATACAGGGGCGGAGAGACCCAGTACTTC.